The 9 T cell receptor beta chains presented below share a single source sample, sequenced in a study of blood T cells in healthy people across ages. The use of a sample-barcoded 5' primer and a J-beta primer mix characterized a second PCR of roughly 7 to 11 cycles. TCRdb fed the 5' RACE reads into MiXCR, producing one record per CDR3 protein. The sample holds fewer than 1,200,000 distinct CDR3 sequences, 25% seen once. These same records also appear under a second study, on T cells of mothers and their children.

The sequencing input was blood. The receptors were gathered from a girl aged 2 to 10 in good health.

There are a few counts of this clonotype. This chain joins TRBV6-1 and TRBJ1-5; 7 nucleotides align to TRBD1. The ends lost 7 bases at V and 4 bases at J; junction bases unmatched: 7. Looked up from germline, CDR1 is MNHNS and CDR2 is SASEGT. The CDR3 is 14 amino acids. The CDR3 nucleotides are TGTGCCAGCACCCAGGGGGACCTGAATCAGCCCCAGCATTTT. This translates into CASTQGDLNQPQHF.

The chain has TRBV20-1 and TRBJ2-7, with TRBD2 matching 8 bases. The CDR3 has 16 amino acids. Germline values: CDR1 DFQATT, CDR2 SNEGSKA (reference sequence). Germline trimming cut 1 base from V and 3 bases from J; bases unmatched to any gene: 11. CDR3 in amino acids: CSARGTSGSENYEQYF. In DNA form, the CDR3 reads TGCAGTGCTAGAGGGACGAGCGGGAGCGAAAACTACGAGCAGTACTTC.

The chain links TRBV29-1 to TRBJ1-1; no firm D call. CDR3 size: 13 residues. Trimming stripped 8 bases from V and 0 bases from J, with 13 bases between. Germline assignment: CDR1 SQVTM and CDR2 ANQGSEA. The CDR3 loop reads CSHHGPMNTEAFF. As DNA, the CDR3 is TGCAGCCACCACGGGCCCATGAACACTGAAGCTTTCTTT. The full variable domain, its missing parts supplied by reference TRBV29-1 and TRBJ1-1, is SAVISQKPSRDICQRGTSLTIQCQVDSQVTMMFWYRQQPGQSLTLIATANQGSEATYESGFVIDKFPISRPNLTFSTLTVSNMSPEDSSIYLCSHHGPMNTEAFFGQGTRLTVV.

The chain has TRBV6-1 and TRBJ2-7; a possible D gene is TRBD1 (5 bases). The ends were cut back, 3 bases at V and 4 bases at J, with 16 bases in the middle. In germline, CDR1 is MNHNS, CDR2 SASEGT. The CDR3 contains 15 residues. CDR3 coding DNA: TGTGCCAGCAGTGACCCGCGACAGAATACTTACGAGCAGTACTTC. Translated: CASSDPRQNTYEQYF.

In this sample, this clonotype turned up a few times. The chain joins TRBV29-1 to TRBJ1-1; a weak D match, TRBD1 (5 bases). In germline, CDR1 is SQVTM, CDR2 ANQGSEA. The CDR3 is made up of 12 amino acids. Trimming removed 4 bases at V and 4 bases at J, with 10 bases between. The CDR3 DNA follows: TGCAGCGTTGGGGACGTTGGCACTGAAGCTTTCTTT. It translates to CSVGDVGTEAFF.

The chain has TRBV2 and TRBJ2-1; D perhaps matches TRBD2 (5 bases). Per the germline V gene, CDR1 is SNHLY and CDR2 is FYNNEI. The CDR3 contains 14 residues. V dropped 1 base and J dropped 8 bases, with 12 bases sitting between them. CDR3 amino acids: CASSEDRLRDEQFF. In DNA, the CDR3 is TGTGCCAGCAGTGAAGACAGATTGAGGGATGAGCAGTTCTTC.

This clonotype has only a few counts. The chain recombines TRBV5-1 with TRBJ1-3, with D tentatively TRBD1 (5 bases). Germline assignment: CDR1 SGHRS and CDR2 YFSETQ. This CDR3 is built from 15 residues. V was shortened by 4 bases and J by 2 bases, with 13 bases between the two germline ends. CDR3 nucleotides: TGCGCCAGCAGCCCCCGGGAGGGGACTGGAAACACCATATATTTT. Residues: CASSPREGTGNTIYF.

This sequence joins TRBV7-2 and TRBJ2-6; D is unresolved. V shed 1 base and J shed 4 bases, with 11 bases lying between them. The CDR3 has 16 residues. The germline V gene encodes CDR1 SGHTA and CDR2 FQGNSA. CDR3: CASSLGPGGGANVLTF. In DNA form, the CDR3 reads TGTGCCAGCAGCTTAGGACCTGGTGGAGGGGCCAACGTCCTGACTTTC.

There are many counts of this clonotype. The CDR3 bases are TGTGCCAGCGGGACCCTTAACACTGAAGCTTTCTTT. This translates into CASGTLNTEAFF. V and J are TRBV9 and TRBJ1-1; tentative D call: TRBD1 (5 bases). The V gene lost 7 bases and the J gene lost 2 bases, with 9 bases spanning the gap. CDR3 length: 12 residues. CDR1 SGDLS and CDR2 YYNGEE come from the germline V gene.